Below, 13 T cell receptor beta chains from the same sample are listed, as sequenced in a study of blood T cell repertoires in COVID-19 (TCRdb year 2020). Receptors were amplified or captured by the immunoSEQ multiplex PCR assay. Entries here come from immuneACCESS through TCRdb and include only in-frame sequences with V and J called. Some clones fail to appear in such tables; in the studies checked, an unresolved V gene covers under half of the shortfall, and the cause of the remainder is unknown. The sample profile shows under 200,000 clones; approximately 86% of them were found once. The biggest ten clones account for 3% to 4% of the sample. The sequenced sample was peripheral blood. Receptors originate from a man between 65 and 85 years old with acute or convalescent COVID-19.

The chain has TRBV3-1 (or the pseudogene TRBV3-2) and TRBJ1-2, with 7 positions matching TRBD1. J lost 2 bases, V lost 5 bases, and 14 bases had no gene match. The CDR3 runs to 17 residues. The germline V gene encodes CDR1 LGHDT and CDR2 YNNKEL (reference sequence). For the CDR3, the DNA is TGTGCCAGCAGCGCCAAAGTGGGACAGACCCTAAACTATGGCTACACCTTC. Translated, it gives CASSAKVGQTLNYGYTF.

V and J are TRBV27 and TRBJ1-1, with TRBD1 identical over 10 bases. This CDR3 is built from 18 residues. Germline CDR1 MNHEY, CDR2 SMNVEV (reference sequence). V lost 5 bases, J lost 1 base, and 13 bases stayed unmatched. The CDR3 region is CASSPSGTGAGWNTEAFF. As DNA, the CDR3 is TGTGCCAGCAGTCCGTCCGGGACAGGGGCCGGATGGAACACTGAAGCTTTCTTT.

The gene calls are TRBV27 and TRBJ2-3; 11 nucleotides agree with TRBD2. This CDR3 region has 15 residues. Trimming removed 6 bases from V and 5 bases from J; junction bases left unmatched: 7. Germline loops: CDR1 MNHEY, CDR2 SMNVEV (reference sequence). The CDR3 DNA follows: TGTGCCAGCAGCCGACTAGCGGGGAATAGAGATACGCAGTATTTT. Translation gives CASSRLAGNRDTQYF.

This clone occurred a few times. V is TRBV5-4 and J is TRBJ2-7; 9 bases align to TRBD1. CDR3 size: 14 residues. Trimming at V came to 3 bases and at J to 5 bases, leaving 6 bases not matched to a gene. CDR1 SGHNT and CDR2 YYREEE come from the germline V gene (reference sequence). The CDR3 region is CASSSRDRVDEQYF. The CDR3 nucleotides read TGTGCCAGCAGCTCCCGGGACAGGGTGGACGAGCAGTACTTC. Supplemented by reference TRBV5-4 and TRBJ2-7, the full variable domain reads ETGVTQSPTHLIKTRGQQVTLRCSSQSGHNTVSWYQQALGQGPQFIFQYYREEENGRGNFPPRFSGLQFPNYSSELNVNALELDDSALYLCASSSRDRVDEQYFGPGTRLTVT.

In this sample, this clone turned up once. This chain joins TRBV29-1 and TRBJ2-7; D unclear. CDR1 and CDR2 from the germline V gene are SQVTM and ANQGSEA. The CDR3 is 11 residues long. Trimming shortened V by 4 bases and J by 0 bases, and 4 bases separated the two germline ends. This chain's CDR3 is CSVVNSYEQYF. The CDR3 bases are TGCAGCGTTGTTAACTCCTACGAGCAGTACTTC.

The V call is TRBV12-3 or TRBV12-4, the J call TRBJ1-3; TRBD1 is a possible D gene (5 bases). Trimming removed 4 bases from V and 8 bases from J, with 12 bases in between. This CDR3 comprises 13 residues. In nucleotides, the CDR3 is TGTGCCAGCAGTTCACAGTGGGGGGACACCATATATTTT. Protein: CASSSQWGDTIYF.

V usage is TRBV3-1 (or the pseudogene TRBV3-2) and J usage is TRBJ2-5, with D perhaps matching TRBD1 (6 bases). The CDR3 contains 14 residues. Trimming took 2 bases from V and 2 from J, leaving 9 bases between them. Germline values: CDR1 LGHDT, CDR2 YNNKEL (reference sequence). The CDR3 protein is CASSQNRGQETQYF. DNA of the CDR3: TGTGCCAGCAGCCAAAATAGGGGGCAAGAGACCCAGTACTTC.

This clone was counted a few times. CDR3 sequence (DNA): TGTGCCAGTAGTATTTCCGACAGAAGGCAGCCCCAGCATTTT. It encodes CASSISDRRQPQHF. V is TRBV19 and J is TRBJ1-5; TRBD1 might be the D (5 bases). This CDR3 has 14 amino acids. Germline loops: CDR1 LNHDA, CDR2 SQIVND (reference sequence). With 3 bases removed from V and 7 bases from J, the gap between germline ends came to 13 bases.

This clone was picked up one time. The V and J genes are TRBV3-1 (or the pseudogene TRBV3-2) and TRBJ2-5; D is unclear. There are 11 residues in the CDR3. The V gene's germline CDR1 is LGHDT and CDR2 YNNKEL (reference sequence). The V end was cut by 3 bases, the J end by 4 bases, with 3 bases between. CDR3 loop: CASSQRETQYF. DNA of the CDR3: TGTGCCAGCAGCCAGAGAGAGACCCAGTACTTC.

This rearrangement joins TRBV28 to TRBJ2-1; TRBD2 aligns across 7 bases. The CDR3 consists of 14 residues. Germline CDR1 MDHEN, CDR2 SYDVKM. Trimming at V came to 7 bases and at J to 8 bases, leaving 11 bases not matched to a gene. CDR3 in DNA: TGTGCCAGCACTACTTCGACTAGCCTCTATGAGCAGTTCTTC. This sequence encodes CASTTSTSLYEQFF.

The chain links TRBV5-1 to TRBJ2-1, with D maybe TRBD2 (5 bases). Trimming left V 3 bases short and J 0 bases short, with 10 bases between. The CDR3 length is 15 residues. From germline, CDR1 is SGHRS and CDR2 YFSETQ. CDR3 DNA sequence: TGCGCCAGCAGCTCTGGGGAGAGCTCCTACAATGAGCAGTTCTTC. Translation: CASSSGESSYNEQFF.

Comment on this clone: The conserved final phenylalanine or tryptophan is absent from the CDR3, which likely points to a read error. The gene calls are TRBV12-5 and TRBJ1-2; 9 nucleotides line up with TRBD1. Germline lookup yields CDR1 LGHNT and CDR2 FRNRAP. The CDR3 is 14 residues long. V lost 1 base, J lost 8 bases, and 5 bases stayed unmatched. CDR3 DNA sequence: TGTGCTAGTGGTTTGGCGTGGACAGGGGAAGGCTACACCCTC. The encoded protein is CASGLAWTGEGYTL.

The J gene is TRBJ2-1, the V gene TRBV2; TRBD2 aligns across 8 bases. CDR3 length: 16 amino acids. The V gene end was trimmed by 7 bases and the J gene end by 7 bases; junction bases not matched to a gene: 15. Germline-derived CDR1 and CDR2 are SNHLY and FYNNEI. CDR3 loop: CASKAGGGGPVNEQFF. CDR3 DNA sequence: TGTGCCAGCAAGGCCGGGGGCGGGGGGCCGGTAAATGAGCAGTTCTTC.